A single sample gave rise to the 10 T cell receptor beta chains below, sequenced in a study of T cell changes during pregnancy in multiple sclerosis. Using immunoSEQ multiplex PCR, the repertoire was profiled, and TCRdb retains in-frame clones only, with some absent. Of 50,000 to 65,000 clones in the sample, 80% to 95% were seen once. Sample: CD8+ T cells from peripheral blood mononuclear cells, taken in the second trimester of pregnancy. These receptors originate from a female donor with multiple sclerosis, enrolled in a pregnancy study.

V is TRBV9 and J is TRBJ2-1; 7 bases line up with TRBD2. The CDR3 sequence is 15 residues long. Unmatched junction bases numbered 10, after V lost 3 bases and J lost 7 bases. Germline V CDR1 and CDR2: SGDLS, YYNGEE. The DNA of the CDR3 is TGTGCCAGCAGCGAGGACGCGGGGAGGGGAAATGAGCAGTTCTTC. Protein: CASSEDAGRGNEQFF.

The gene calls are TRBV18 and TRBJ2-6, with a weak D call TRBD2 (5 bases). The CDR3 sequence is 16 residues long. CDR1 is KGHSH and CDR2 is LQKENI in the germline V gene. With 2 bases removed from V and 0 bases from J, the gap between germline ends came to 8 bases. CDR3 sequence reads: CASSPLEGSGANVLTF. For the CDR3, the DNA is TGTGCCAGCTCACCATTAGAGGGCTCTGGGGCCAACGTCCTGACTTTC. Filled out from reference TRBV18 and TRBJ2-6, the complete variable domain reads NAGVMQNPRHLVRRRGQEARLRCSPMKGHSHVYWYRQLPEEGLKFMVYLQKENIIDESGMPKERFSAEFPKEGPSILRIQQVVRGDSAAYFCASSPLEGSGANVLTFGAGSRLTVL.

This chain connects TRBV4-3 to TRBJ2-7; 13 nucleotides line up with TRBD2. The germline V gene encodes CDR1 LGHNA and CDR2 YSLEER. CDR3 length equals 15 residues. After removal of 3 bases from V and 2 bases from J, the junction contained 1 base not matched to a gene. The CDR3 coding sequence is TGCGCCAGCAGCCACGGACTAGCGGGAGCCTACGAGCAGTACTTC. Translation gives CASSHGLAGAYEQYF.

The chain has TRBV2 and TRBJ2-1; 7 bases agree with TRBD2. CDR1 and CDR2 (germline): SNHLY, FYNNEI. The trim removed 6 bases at V and 4 bases at J, leaving 0 bases unmatched. This CDR3 has 12 residues. As DNA, the CDR3 is TGTGCCAGCAGGGGGGGGTACAATGAGCAGTTCTTC. Translation gives CASRGGYNEQFF.

V gene TRBV5-6 combines with J gene TRBJ2-1, with a tentative D call TRBD2 (5 bases). The length of the CDR3 is 11 residues. CDR1 and CDR2 (germline): SGHDT, YYEEEE. The V gene lost 6 bases and the J gene lost 7 bases, with 8 bases spanning the gap. CDR3 protein: CASIGSNEQFF. The CDR3, as DNA: TGTGCCAGCATAGGGAGTAATGAGCAGTTCTTC. The variable domain in full, with the rest retrieved from reference TRBV5-6 and TRBJ2-1, is DAGVTQSPTHLIKTRGQQVTLRCSPKSGHDTVSWYQQALGQGPQFIFQYYEEEERQRGNFPDRFSGHQFPNYSSELNVNALLLGDSALYLCASIGSNEQFFGPGTRLTVL.

The chain is built from TRBV7-2 and TRBJ1-1, with D hard to call. From germline, CDR1 is SGHTA and CDR2 FQGNSA. CDR3 size: 17 residues. V lost 1 base and J lost 4, with 19 bases in between. CDR3 DNA sequence: TGTGCCAGCAGCTTAGGCGTGAGGGATCGGGTAGGCACTGAAGCTTTCTTT. It translates to CASSLGVRDRVGTEAFF.

The chain employs TRBV2 and TRBJ1-1, with no clear D. Germline values: CDR1 SNHLY, CDR2 FYNNEI. The CDR3 has 13 amino acids. The V end was cut by 1 base, the J end by 1 base, with 4 bases between. The CDR3 here is CASSEGRNTEAFF. Written as DNA, the CDR3 is TGTGCCAGCAGTGAAGGCAGGAACACTGAAGCTTTCTTT.

The CDR3 is CASSRMTGTGSYEQYF. In nucleotides, the CDR3 is TGTGCCAGCAGTCGTATGACCGGGACTGGTTCCTACGAGCAGTACTTC. This chain uses TRBV28 with TRBJ2-7; perhaps TRBD2 as D (6 bases). This CDR3 is built from 16 residues. CDR1 is MDHEN, CDR2 SYDVKM, per germline. Trimming stripped 5 bases from V and 1 base from J, with 18 bases between.

This sequence joins TRBV7-9 and TRBJ1-2; 7 bases agree with TRBD1. The germline V gene encodes CDR1 SEHNR and CDR2 FQNEAQ (reference sequence). V trimming: 4 bases; J trimming: 1 base; junction bases outside the gene matches: 6. The CDR3 sequence is 15 residues long. CDR3 region: CASSYPTGFNYGYTF. CDR3 nucleotides: TGTGCCAGCAGCTATCCGACAGGGTTTAACTATGGCTACACCTTC.

V gene TRBV9 combines with J gene TRBJ2-1; TRBD2 matches 10 bases. CDR1 is SGDLS, CDR2 YYNGEE, per germline. This CDR3 spans 15 amino acids. Trimming cost V 0 bases and J 8 bases; bases outside gene matches: 5. Written as DNA, the CDR3 is TGTGCCAGCAGCGTAGTAACTAGCGGGATCGATGAGCAGTTCTTC. Encoded protein: CASSVVTSGIDEQFF.